These 25 T cell receptor beta chains were all obtained from the same sample, sequenced in a study of shared clonotypes between healthy human individuals (dated by TCRdb to 2018 to 2020). The receptor library was made with the immunoSEQ multiplex PCR assay. Imported from immuneACCESS, the table was reduced by TCRdb to in-frame sequences with V and J called. These copies leave out some clones; in studies compared against another copy, an unresolved V gene accounts for under half, and the cause of the remainder is not known. Across this sample there are more than 900,000 clones, with around 78% seen only once. Roughly 0.55% of the sample is held by the ten biggest clonotypes. The sequencing input was memory CD4+ T cells from PBMCs. The meaning of the sample's cell subset or site label: CD45RA-negative fraction. These receptors were taken from a man younger than 35 in good health. Some clones in this sample may be carry-over from other donors' samples.

V usage is TRBV28 and J usage is TRBJ1-2; 7 bases fit TRBD1. Germline loops: CDR1 MDHEN, CDR2 SYDVKM. The CDR3 extends over 13 amino acids. Trimming took 11 bases from V and 5 from J; bases not matched to a gene: 11. The CDR3 loop is CAAQRGQLYGYTF. CDR3 nucleotide sequence: TGTGCCGCCCAAAGGGGACAGCTTTATGGCTACACCTTC.

This clone was observed a single time. The chain combines TRBV14 with TRBJ1-2, with TRBD1 matching 10 bases. The ends lost 5 bases at V and 3 bases at J; junction bases unmatched: 6. Per the germline V gene, CDR1 is SGHDN and CDR2 is FVKESK. The CDR3 is 15 amino acids. The CDR3 protein is CASSDDRGRDYGYTF. The CDR3 DNA reads as TGTGCCAGCAGCGATGACAGGGGGCGCGACTATGGCTACACCTTC.

CDR3 bases: TGTGCCAGCAGCCAAGGTCGACAGGGGGATGGCTACACCTTC. Translating gives CASSQGRQGDGYTF. V is TRBV4-2 and J is TRBJ1-2, with 9 bases identical to TRBD1. Germline values: CDR1 LGHNA, CDR2 YNFKEQ. CDR3 length: 14 amino acids. V was clipped by 1 base and J by 6 bases; unmatched bases: 3.

This clone was counted between two and nine times. The chain carries TRBV29-1 and TRBJ2-3, with a possible D match to TRBD1 (5 bases). Trimming left V 7 bases short and J 6 bases short, with 14 bases between. This CDR3 has 12 residues. Per germline, CDR1 SQVTM and CDR2 ANQGSEA. The DNA for the CDR3 is TGCAGCGCCTATCAGGGCTCGGATACGCAGTATTTT. Translation gives CSAYQGSDTQYF.

V gene TRBV25-1 combines with J gene TRBJ1-2, with D perhaps matching TRBD1 (6 bases). This CDR3 contains 13 residues. Germline CDR1 is MGHDK and CDR2 is SYGVNS. The ends were cut back, 5 bases at V and 4 bases at J, with 11 bases in the middle. CDR3 sequence (DNA): TGTGCCAGCAGTCAGGGGTCTTCCTATGGCTACACCTTC. The encoded protein is CASSQGSSYGYTF.

This clone showed up just a few times. The identical CDR3 is also encoded by other nucleotide sequences in the sample. The chain combines TRBV5-1 with TRBJ1-2; D gene unclear. Germline lookup yields CDR1 SGHRS and CDR2 YFSETQ. V was clipped by 0 bases and J by 2 bases, with 5 bases between them. The CDR3 spans 13 residues. The DNA for the CDR3 is TGCGCCAGCAGCTTGGTACGGAACTATGGCTACACCTTC. This gives the protein CASSLVRNYGYTF.

The rearrangement links TRBV7-9 to TRBJ2-1; no clear D gene. Looked up from germline, CDR1 is SEHNR and CDR2 is FQNEAQ (reference sequence). This CDR3 region has 15 residues. Trimming left V 5 bases short and J 0 bases short, with 11 bases between. The CDR3 here is CASSKRPSSYNEQFF. In DNA, the CDR3 is TGTGCCAGCAGCAAACGACCGAGCTCCTACAATGAGCAGTTCTTC.

This chain joins TRBV7-2 and TRBJ2-7, with unresolved D. V lost 5 bases and J 1 base, leaving 12 bases between the germline ends. CDR3 length: 14 amino acids. Germline V lookup: CDR1 SGHTA, CDR2 FQGNSA. CDR3 sequence: CASSPFLLSYEQYF. The DNA of the CDR3 is TGTGCCAGCAGCCCCTTTTTACTGTCCTACGAGCAGTACTTC. The full variable domain, its missing parts supplied by reference TRBV7-2 and TRBJ2-7, is GAGVSQSPSNKVTEKGKDVELRCDPISGHTALYWYRQSLGQGLEFLIYFQGNSAPDKSGLPSDRFSAERTGGSVSTLTIQRTQQEDSAVYLCASSPFLLSYEQYFGPGTRLTVT.

The chain uses TRBV11-1 and TRBJ2-1; 8 bases are a match to TRBD2. The CDR3 is 15 amino acids. Germline V gives CDR1 SGHAT, CDR2 FQDESV (reference sequence). V was pared by 5 bases and J by 12 bases, with 15 bases of the junction left unmatched. CDR3 sequence (DNA): TGTGCCAGCAGCCGTTCACTAGCGGAGCGTGGTAGGCAGTTCTTC. Translating it yields CASSRSLAERGRQFF.

The J gene is TRBJ2-1, the V gene TRBV5-1; tentatively, D is TRBD2 (6 bases). From germline, CDR1 is SGHRS and CDR2 YFSETQ. The CDR3 sequence is 17 residues long. V lost 1 base and J lost 2, with 16 bases in between. CDR3 nucleotides: TGCGCCAGCAGCTTGTTCCGTGGTCGGGAGACCTACAATGAGCAGTTCTTC. Its protein is CASSLFRGRETYNEQFF. The full variable domain, its missing parts supplied by reference TRBV5-1 and TRBJ2-1, is KAGVTQTPRYLIKTRGQQVTLSCSPISGHRSVSWYQQTPGQGLQFLFEYFSETQRNKGNFPGRFSGRQFSNSRSEMNVSTLELGDSALYLCASSLFRGRETYNEQFFGPGTRLTVL.

The chain employs TRBV30 and TRBJ2-7; D tentatively fits TRBD1 or TRBD2 (6 bases each). The germline CDR1 and CDR2 sequences are GTSNPN and SVGIG (reference sequence). Trimming stripped 3 bases from V and 5 bases from J, with 14 bases between. The length of the CDR3 is 13 residues. The CDR3 spells CAWSLEGGNEQYF. CDR3 sequence (DNA): TGTGCCTGGAGCTTGGAAGGGGGGAACGAGCAGTACTTC. Filled out from reference TRBV30 and TRBJ2-7, the complete variable domain reads SQTIHQWPATLVQPVGSPLSLECTVEGTSNPNLYWYRQAAGRGLQLLFYSVGIGQISSEVPQNLSASRPQDRQFILSSKKLLLSDSGFYLCAWSLEGGNEQYFGPGTRLTVT.

This sequence joins TRBV9 and TRBJ2-1; 9 bases are a match to TRBD1. Trimming removed 3 bases from V and 8 bases from J; junction bases left unmatched: 15. The germline gives CDR1 SGDLS, CDR2 YYNGEE. The CDR3 runs to 17 residues. This CDR3 reads CASSARVGGQGRYEQFF. The CDR3 DNA follows: TGTGCCAGCAGCGCCCGGGTGGGGGGACAGGGACGATATGAGCAGTTCTTC.

This clone was detected once. The chain has TRBV2 and TRBJ2-7; D not resolved. Trimming took 5 bases from V and 9 from J, leaving 11 bases between them. The germline CDR1 and CDR2 sequences are SNHLY and FYNNEI. There are 11 residues in the CDR3. The CDR3 DNA reads TGTGCCAGCAGTCCATACGATGGGCAGTACTTC. This sequence encodes CASSPYDGQYF.

The chain carries TRBV15 and TRBJ2-5; weak D call: TRBD1 (8 bases). Trimming cost V 7 bases and J 2 bases, with 14 bases left between them. CDR1 is LNHNV and CDR2 is YYDKDF in the germline V gene (reference sequence). CDR3 length equals 14 residues. CDR3 region: CATMDREGQETQYF. CDR3 nucleotide sequence: TGTGCCACCATGGACAGGGAGGGTCAAGAGACCCAGTACTTC.

To note about this clone: The same CDR3 is also encoded by other DNA sequences in this sample. V gene TRBV4-2 combines with J gene TRBJ2-7; D call uncertain. The CDR3 is 13 amino acids. Germline CDR1 LGHNA, CDR2 YNFKEQ. Trimming shortened V by 1 base and J by 3 bases, and 7 bases separated the two germline ends. The CDR3, as DNA: TGTGCCAGCAGCCAAGCAGCCAGCTACGAGCAGTACTTC. Translation gives CASSQAASYEQYF.

The V gene is TRBV2, the J gene TRBJ2-1; D is perhaps TRBD1 (5 bases). The CDR3 consists of 15 residues. Germline V gene data show CDR1 as SNHLY and CDR2 as FYNNEI. The V and J ends lost 3 bases and 12 bases respectively, with 21 bases between them. The CDR3 DNA reads as TGTGCCAGCAGTGACGAACGCAGGGTGGTGAGTGGGCAGTTCTTC. This translates into CASSDERRVVSGQFF.

The chain combines TRBV19 with TRBJ1-1, with a possible D match to TRBD1 (5 bases). The CDR3 totals 14 residues. The V gene lost 5 bases and the J gene lost 5 bases, with 15 bases spanning the gap. Germline CDR1 and CDR2: LNHDA and SQIVND (reference sequence). The CDR3 here is CASSAREGVTEAFF. The CDR3 DNA reads as TGTGCCAGTAGTGCCAGGGAAGGGGTAACTGAAGCTTTCTTT.

The chain links TRBV5-1 to TRBJ2-1, with TRBD2 matching over 9 bases. Per the germline V gene, CDR1 is SGHRS and CDR2 is YFSETQ. J was trimmed by 8 bases and V by 5 bases; bases with no gene match: 14. This CDR3 spans 16 amino acids. The CDR3: CASRIFAGGPRYEQFF. In nucleotides, the CDR3 is TGCGCCAGCAGGATCTTTGCGGGAGGGCCTCGTTATGAGCAGTTCTTC.

The CDR3 bases are TGTGCCAGCAGCCCCAAAGGGGGGGCTAGGGAAGCTTTCTTT. Translating it yields CASSPKGGAREAFF. This sequence joins TRBV7-8 and TRBJ1-1; perhaps TRBD1 as D (6 bases). The CDR3 loop spans 14 amino acids. The germline V gene encodes CDR1 SGHVS and CDR2 FQNEAQ. V shed 5 bases and J shed 8 bases, with 18 bases lying between them.

This clone was recorded at least ten times. Other DNA sequences within the sample encode an identical CDR3. The chain couples TRBV30 to TRBJ2-7; D is tentatively TRBD1 or TRBD2 (5 bases each). Trimming pared 2 bases from V and 7 bases from J, leaving 9 bases between. The CDR3 spans 11 residues. The germline V gene has CDR1 GTSNPN and CDR2 SVGIG (reference sequence). CDR3 residues: CAWSWGGEQYF. CDR3 bases: TGTGCCTGGAGTTGGGGCGGGGAGCAGTACTTC.

The V call is TRBV7-2, the J call TRBJ2-7, with a possible D match to TRBD2 (5 bases). The CDR3 covers 15 residues. Germline V CDR1 and CDR2: SGHTA, FQGNSA. V gave up 3 bases and J gave up 1 base, with 13 bases separating them. The CDR3 is CASSFRVGNSYEQYF. For the CDR3, the DNA is TGTGCCAGCAGCTTCCGGGTCGGGAATTCCTACGAGCAGTACTTC.

V usage is TRBV25-1 and J usage is TRBJ2-4; D might be TRBD2 (6 bases). Germline V CDR1 and CDR2: MGHDK, SYGVNS. The CDR3 length is 16 residues. Trimming stripped 4 bases from V and 3 bases from J, with 16 bases between. CDR3 DNA: TGTGCCAGCAGTGGGAGAGTGGGGGGTGGCAAAAACATTCAGTACTTC. This gives the protein CASSGRVGGGKNIQYF.

In this sample, this clone turned up a few times. The chain carries TRBV30 and TRBJ1-2, with 9 positions matching TRBD1. J was trimmed by 4 bases and V by 2 bases; bases with no gene match: 5. The CDR3 contains 14 residues. From germline, CDR1 is GTSNPN and CDR2 SVGIG (reference sequence). In DNA form, the CDR3 reads TGTGCCTGGAGTAATACAGGGGGCAGCTATGGCTACACCTTC. Its protein is CAWSNTGGSYGYTF.

The rearrangement links TRBV7-9 to TRBJ2-2, with 8 bases identical to TRBD2. Per germline, CDR1 SEHNR and CDR2 FQNEAQ (reference sequence). The CDR3 loop spans 17 amino acids. J lost 7 bases, V lost 1 base, and 11 bases had no gene match. CDR3 nucleotide sequence: TGTGCCAGCAGCTTAGGTCGCGGGAGGAGTGCGTACGGGGAGCTGTTTTTT. Translated, it gives CASSLGRGRSAYGELFF.

This sequence joins TRBV11-2 and TRBJ2-2; TRBD1 aligns across 7 bases. CDR3 length equals 16 residues. The junction had 4 bases not matched to a gene; V was cut back by 3 bases and J by 0 bases. Germline lookup yields CDR1 SGHAT and CDR2 FQNNGV. The CDR3 DNA sequence: TGTGCCAGCAGCTTTAGACAGGGCCCGAACACCGGGGAGCTGTTTTTT. Translation gives CASSFRQGPNTGELFF.